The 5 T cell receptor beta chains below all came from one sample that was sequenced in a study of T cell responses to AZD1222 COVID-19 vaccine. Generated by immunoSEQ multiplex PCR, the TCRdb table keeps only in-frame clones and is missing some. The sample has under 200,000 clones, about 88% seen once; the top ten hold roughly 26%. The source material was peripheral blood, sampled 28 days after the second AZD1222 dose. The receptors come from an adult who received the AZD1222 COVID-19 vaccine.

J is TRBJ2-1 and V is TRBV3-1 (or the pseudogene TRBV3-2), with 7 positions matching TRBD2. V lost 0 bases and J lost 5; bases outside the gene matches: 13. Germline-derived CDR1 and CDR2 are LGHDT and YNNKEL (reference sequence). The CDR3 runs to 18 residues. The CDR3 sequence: CASSQDWTGRRWDNEQFF. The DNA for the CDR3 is TGTGCCAGCAGCCAAGATTGGACCGGGAGGCGGTGGGACAATGAGCAGTTCTTC.

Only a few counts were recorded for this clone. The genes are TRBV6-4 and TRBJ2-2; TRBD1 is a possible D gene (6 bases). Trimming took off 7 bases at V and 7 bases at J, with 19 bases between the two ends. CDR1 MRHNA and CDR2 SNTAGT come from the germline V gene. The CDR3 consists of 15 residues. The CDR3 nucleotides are TGTGCCAGCACTAGCCTTCCAGGGGCCGGCGGGGAGCTGTTTTTT. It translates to CASTSLPGAGGELFF.

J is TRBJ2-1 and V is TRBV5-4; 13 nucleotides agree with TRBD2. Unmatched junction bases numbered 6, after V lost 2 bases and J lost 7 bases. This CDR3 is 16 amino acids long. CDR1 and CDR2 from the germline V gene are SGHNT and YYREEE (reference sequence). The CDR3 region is CASSFQLAGGGNEQFF. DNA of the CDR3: TGTGCCAGCAGCTTCCAACTAGCGGGAGGGGGGAATGAGCAGTTCTTC.

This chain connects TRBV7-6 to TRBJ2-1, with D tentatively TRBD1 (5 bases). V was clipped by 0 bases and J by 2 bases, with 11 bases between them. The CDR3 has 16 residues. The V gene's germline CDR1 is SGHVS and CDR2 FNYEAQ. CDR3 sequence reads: CASSLAQTGPYNEQFF. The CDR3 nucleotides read TGTGCCAGCAGCTTAGCCCAAACAGGTCCCTACAATGAGCAGTTCTTC. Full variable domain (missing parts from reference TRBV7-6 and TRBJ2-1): GAGVSQSPRYKVTKRGQDVALRCDPISGHVSLYWYRQALGQGPEFLTYFNYEAQQDKSGLPNDRFSAERPEGSISTLTIQRTEQRDSAMYRCASSLAQTGPYNEQFFGPGTRLTVL.

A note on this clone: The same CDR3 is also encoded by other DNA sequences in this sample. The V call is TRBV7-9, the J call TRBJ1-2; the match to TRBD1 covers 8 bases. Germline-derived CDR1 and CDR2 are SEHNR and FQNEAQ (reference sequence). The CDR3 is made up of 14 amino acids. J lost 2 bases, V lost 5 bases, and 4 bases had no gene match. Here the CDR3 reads CASSLGQGNYGYTF. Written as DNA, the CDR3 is TGTGCCAGCAGCCTCGGACAGGGCAACTATGGCTACACCTTC.